The T cell receptor (beta chain) under discussion was sequenced for a study of beta chain features in type 1 diabetes listed by TCRdb under 2018. Regarding the research as a whole: No differences in mean age, gender distribution, total cell number or subset yield were found between patients and healthy donors. Across all samples, approximately 100 million sorted cells were examined, and cell number per subset correlated strongly with RNA yield. In the study, TCRB repertoires of sorted circulating CD4+ T cell subsets from recently diagnosed type 1 diabetes patients were compared with those of matched healthy donors. Whereas all 30 or so donors provided naive and central memory subsets, regulatory and stem cell-like memory subsets were isolated from just 8 patients and roughly eight healthy donors.

This clone has only a few counts. No antigen is known for it. The input lacks base qualities; no much larger clone sits a single base away. The germline V and J ends show losses of 1 base and 7 bases respectively, and no gene match explains 9 bases of the junction. From a lookup of the germline V gene, CDR1 and CDR2 are SGHRS and YFSETQ. The CDR3 spans 15 residues, from the cysteine through the phenylalanine. Just CDR3 DNA is preserved here, 45 bases in frame from base 1. Each donor gave one peripheral blood draw, averaging approximately 120 mL, which was collected into heparinised tubes. A BD FACSAria II and a panel including CD45RO, CCR7, CD25, CD127, CD95 and CD27 were used to sort naive, central memory, regulatory and stem cell-like memory CD4+ T cells. Every sorted population had a purity above 98%. Right away, PBMCs were isolated by Lymphoprep density gradient centrifugation and were stained directly, with no culture step. Samples were stained and sorted in pairs, with one healthy donor and one patient per experiment, so that batch effects were minimized.

Overall results and qualifications from the work: In all four CD4+ subsets, TCRB CDR3 length was moderately but significantly shorter in type 1 diabetes patients. Naive, central memory and regulatory TCRB repertoires appeared more similar among patients than among healthy donors. HLA sub-analyses involved small numbers of individuals, so any influence of HLA type on TCRB rearrangement remained unresolved. Sequencing cDNA rather than genomic DNA could over-represent highly expressing activated cells, although activation and CD3 levels did not differ between groups. Fewer insertions and more nucleotide deletions at VDJ recombination sites were observed in patients with type 1 diabetes, implying thymic rearrangement abnormalities. Shorter templates might be favored by PCR, yet because patient and control samples were amplified and corrected together, any such skew would affect both groups equally.

The entire amount of isolated RNA was reverse transcribed using the High Capacity cDNA Reverse Transcription Kit, so the sequenced TCRB transcripts were expressed ones. Deep immunoSEQ sequencing was applied to naive, central memory and regulatory T cell samples, giving an average of roughly 3.6 million total reads per sample. Sorted cells were lysed in RLT buffer, and RNA was extracted using DNase-treated RNeasy Micro or Mini kits according to cell number. To prevent cross-contamination, each cell subset was processed individually, whereas patient and healthy donor samples were processed jointly. The immunoSEQ multiplex PCR was used to amplify TCRB sequences from cDNA, generating 87-bp fragments that spanned the CDR3 region. The amplicons were sequenced using the Illumina HiSeq platform. On the study's bioinformatics: Synthetic template baselines were used to correct PCR bias computationally, reads within Hamming distance 2 were collapsed, and singletons that could not be merged were discarded. By aligning reads against IMGT, V, D and J genes, CDR3 length, and insertions or deletions at six rearrangement sites were assigned. Within each subset, clonotype counts were normalized to sorted cell number, after which true diversity and Gini coefficients were computed with the tcR R package. Repertoire sharing was quantified using the overlap coefficient calculated on TCRB nucleotide sequences. The source is immuneACCESS, and TCRdb retained only in-frame sequences with V and J called. Part of the clones is not carried over; for the studies checked, unresolved V genes explain less than half of this, and the remainder is unexplained. Clonal size and the V and J genes are those of that table, whereas D and trimming came from the DNA. The sample data list about 150,000 clones, and roughly 9% of these were observed just once. Of the sample, around 0.64% falls within the top ten clones.

Input material: central memory CD4+ T cells from blood. The clonotype was recovered from a woman under 40 with type 1 diabetes. The chain joins TRBV5-1 to TRBJ2-7; TRBD1 agrees with 9 junctional bases. The CDR3 has the sequence CASSLMDRGRVEQYF. Read as DNA, the sequence is TGCGCCAGCAGCTTGATGGACAGGGGAAGAGTAGAGCAGTACTTC.